This T cell receptor (beta chain) comes out of a study of human T cells and chemical hapten exposure. Study context: Among samples, TCR yields varied mainly because of small differences in pooled library volume. General observations from the study: DPC sensitization left the count of TCRs above 1 in 1000 unchanged.

The total RNA was obtained from whole blood that was not fractionated. This clonotype occurred a few times. Antigen unknown. Unique molecular identifiers were affixed to discrete cDNA molecules within the library. Authors' processing steps: Counting gave a median of approximately 96,000 TCRs per sample, with values ranging from roughly 20,000 to 750,000. One entry per CDR3 protein, called by TCRdb with MiXCR from the 5' RACE reads. The V and J calls, along with clone size, are taken from TCRdb and not from the paper's own processing. The table lists 150,000 or so distinct CDR3 sequences, about 4.3% of them singletons. V was shortened by 6 bases and J by 2 bases, with 8 bases between the two germline ends. CDR1 is SQVTM and CDR2 is ANQGSEA in the germline V gene. The CDR3 length is 11 residues.

The source is a female donor in good health. This chain links TRBV29-1 with TRBJ2-7; D is uncertain. The CDR3 is CSVTSTYEQYF. CDR3 coding DNA: TGCAGCGTCACATCTACCTACGAGCAGTACTTC.